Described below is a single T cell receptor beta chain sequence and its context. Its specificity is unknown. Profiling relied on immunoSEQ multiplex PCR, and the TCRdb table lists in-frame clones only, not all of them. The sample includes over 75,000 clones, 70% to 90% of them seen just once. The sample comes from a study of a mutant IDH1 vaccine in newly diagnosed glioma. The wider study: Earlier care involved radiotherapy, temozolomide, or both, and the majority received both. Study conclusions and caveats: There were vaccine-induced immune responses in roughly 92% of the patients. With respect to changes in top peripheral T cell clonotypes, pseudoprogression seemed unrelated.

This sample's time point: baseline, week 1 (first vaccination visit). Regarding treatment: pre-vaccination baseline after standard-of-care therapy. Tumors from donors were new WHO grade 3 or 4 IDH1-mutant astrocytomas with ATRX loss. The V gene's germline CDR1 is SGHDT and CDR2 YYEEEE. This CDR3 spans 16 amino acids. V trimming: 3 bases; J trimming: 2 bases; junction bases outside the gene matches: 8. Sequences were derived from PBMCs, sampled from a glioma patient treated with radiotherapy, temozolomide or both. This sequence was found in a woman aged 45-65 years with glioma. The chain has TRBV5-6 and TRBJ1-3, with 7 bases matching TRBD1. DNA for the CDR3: TGTGCCAGCAGCTACGACAGGGTAATTGCTGGAAACACCATATATTTT. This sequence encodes CASSYDRVIAGNTIYF.